One sample yielded the 7 T cell receptor beta chains listed below, sequenced in a study of cytomegalovirus exposure and HLA in healthy donors. Primers: 60 Vbeta forward and 13 Jbeta reverse. Using immunoSEQ multiplex PCR, the repertoire was profiled, and TCRdb retains in-frame clones only, with some absent. In the table there are about 160,000 clones, under 90% of which are singletons. The source material was PBMCs. These TCRs come from a man younger than 45 in good health and CMV-seronegative.

The gene calls are TRBV6-1 and TRBJ2-7, with TRBD1 matching over 7 bases. J lost 0 bases, V lost 6 bases, and 5 bases had no gene match. The CDR3 contains 14 residues. Germline V lookup: CDR1 MNHNS, CDR2 SASEGT. CDR3 in DNA: TGTGCCAGCAGACCCCGGGACAGCTCCTACGAGCAGTACTTC. Its translation is CASRPRDSSYEQYF.

The rearrangement joins TRBV7-6 to TRBJ2-2; D is unclear. V was pared by 5 bases and J by 5 bases, with 9 bases between. Germline CDR1 is SGHVS and CDR2 is FNYEAQ. The CDR3 is 13 amino acids. In DNA form, the CDR3 reads TGTGCCAGCAGCCCCACGGTAACCGGGGAGCTGTTTTTT. The encoded protein is CASSPTVTGELFF.

The chain joins TRBV7-9 to TRBJ2-5; D is uncertain. Germline CDR1 reads SEHNR; CDR2 reads FQNEAQ (reference sequence). CDR3 size: 12 residues. Trimming removed 4 bases at V and 3 bases at J, with 6 bases between. The CDR3 reads CASSSFKETQYF. The CDR3 region has the DNA TGTGCCAGCAGCTCCTTTAAAGAGACCCAGTACTTC.

The chain combines TRBV11-3 with TRBJ1-1; D is unresolved. V was clipped by 2 bases and J by 6 bases, with 10 bases between them. This CDR3 is built from 13 residues. CDR1 is SGHNT and CDR2 is YENEEA in the germline V gene. CDR3 in amino acids: CASSLYLGAEAFF. The CDR3 bases are TGTGCCAGCAGCTTATACCTTGGAGCTGAAGCTTTCTTT.

J is TRBJ2-5 and V is TRBV7-3; 11 nucleotides align to TRBD2. V was pared by 3 bases and J by 4 bases, with 4 bases of the junction left unmatched. CDR1 is SGHTA, CDR2 FQGTGA, per germline. The CDR3 is made up of 15 amino acids. The CDR3 loop is CASSFGLAGLETQYF. The DNA of the CDR3 is TGTGCCAGCAGCTTTGGACTAGCGGGCTTAGAGACCCAGTACTTC.

Note on this clone: Other DNA variants within this sample encode the same CDR3. The chain links TRBV5-1 to TRBJ1-5, with D tentatively TRBD1 (5 bases). CDR1 and CDR2 (germline): SGHRS, YFSETQ. The length of the CDR3 is 15 residues. V was shortened by 1 base and J by 1 base, with 9 bases between the two germline ends. The CDR3 region is CASSLSGGSNQPQHF. CDR3 nucleotide sequence: TGCGCCAGCAGCTTGTCGGGGGGAAGCAATCAGCCCCAGCATTTT.

The chain combines TRBV9 with TRBJ2-3; TRBD1 aligns across 12 bases. After removal of 7 bases from V and 5 bases from J, the junction contained 14 bases not matched to a gene. Germline lookup yields CDR1 SGDLS and CDR2 YYNGEE. This CDR3 spans 17 amino acids. The CDR3 protein is CASEGLAGTGGKDTQYF. CDR3 nucleotides: TGTGCCAGCGAAGGGCTCGCCGGGACAGGGGGCAAAGATACGCAGTATTTT.